This TCR beta chain was retrieved from a study of blood T cell repertoires in COVID-19. Study-wide context: The United States, Italy and Spain provided the acute and convalescent COVID-19 samples. PBMCs, B-cell-depleted T cells, or T cells were the source of the cDNA or gDNA that made up the material.

Participant-reported clinical history was the basis for cohort assignment. Each exposed participant met a COVID-19 case in the 2 weeks preceding study entry. Germline V lookup: CDR1 MNHEY, CDR2 SVGEGT. CDR3 length: 15 residues. V shed 0 bases, J shed 6 bases, and the junction held 4 bases outside the gene matches. Clones were read by immunoSEQ multiplex PCR, and TCRdb kept only the in-frame ones, dropping some. The sample comprises some 270,000 clones, 75% to 90% of which are singletons, and about 3.4% rests with the top ten. This TCR derives from a woman in her thirties or forties who had been exposed to COVID-19. The sequenced material came from PBMCs or T cells enriched from blood (not recorded which). This chain links TRBV6-2 or TRBV6-3 with TRBJ2-1; 8 bases agree with TRBD2. This CDR3 reads CASSYSPGLVNEQFF. The CDR3 DNA is TGTGCCAGCAGTTACTCTCCGGGACTAGTCAATGAGCAGTTCTTC.